The entry below gives a single TCR beta chain sequence along with its context. Repertoires were generated with immunoSEQ multiplex PCR, while TCRdb's copy carries only in-frame clones and drops some. Of around 330,000 clones in the sample, around 85% were seen once. This specimen comes from a study of blood T cell repertoires in COVID-19. Study-wide context: Sites across the United States, Italy and Spain contributed samples from acute and convalescent COVID-19.

Germline loops: CDR1 MNHEY, CDR2 SVGAGI. Trimming cost V 6 bases and J 0 bases, with 6 bases left between them. The CDR3 runs to 14 residues. Sequencing was done on a sample of PBMCs or T cells enriched from blood (not recorded which). The chain carries TRBV6-5 and TRBJ2-6; D is uncertain. This receptor was taken from a woman in her thirties who had been exposed to COVID-19. The CDR3 nucleotides read TGTGCCAGCAGGGCAGGCTCTGGGGCCAACGTCCTGACTTTC. The encoded protein is CASRAGSGANVLTF.